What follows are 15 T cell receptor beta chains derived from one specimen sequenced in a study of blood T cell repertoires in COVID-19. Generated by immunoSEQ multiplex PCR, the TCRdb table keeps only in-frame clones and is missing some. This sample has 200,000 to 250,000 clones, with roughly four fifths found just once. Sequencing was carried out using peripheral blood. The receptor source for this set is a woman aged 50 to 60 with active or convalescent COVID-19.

CDR3 protein: CASSGTIQNTEAFF. CDR3 sequence (DNA): TGTGCCAGCAGTGGGACAATACAGAACACTGAAGCTTTCTTT. This chain connects TRBV2 to TRBJ1-1; TRBD1 might be the D (5 bases). CDR1 is SNHLY and CDR2 is FYNNEI in the germline V gene. CDR3 length equals 14 residues. With 4 bases removed from V and 1 base from J, the gap between germline ends came to 10 bases.

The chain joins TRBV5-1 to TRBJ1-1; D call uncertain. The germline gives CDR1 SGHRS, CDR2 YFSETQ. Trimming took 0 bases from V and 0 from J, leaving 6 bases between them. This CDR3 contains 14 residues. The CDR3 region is CASSLVLMNTEAFF. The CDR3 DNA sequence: TGCGCCAGCAGCTTGGTGCTAATGAACACTGAAGCTTTCTTT.

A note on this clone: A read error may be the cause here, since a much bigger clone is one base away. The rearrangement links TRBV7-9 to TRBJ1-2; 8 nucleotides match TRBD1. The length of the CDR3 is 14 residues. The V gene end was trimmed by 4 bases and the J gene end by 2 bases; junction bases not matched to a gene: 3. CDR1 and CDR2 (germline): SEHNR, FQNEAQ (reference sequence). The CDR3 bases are TGTGCCAGCAGCTCCCGGACAGGGAACTATGGCTACACCTTC. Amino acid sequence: CASSSRTGNYGYTF.

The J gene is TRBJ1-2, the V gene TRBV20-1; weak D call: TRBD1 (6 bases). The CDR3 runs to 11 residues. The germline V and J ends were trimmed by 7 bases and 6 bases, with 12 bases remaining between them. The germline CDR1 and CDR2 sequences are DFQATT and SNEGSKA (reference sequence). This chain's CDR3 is CSVTGRNGYTF. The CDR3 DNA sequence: TGCAGTGTCACAGGGCGGAATGGCTACACCTTC.

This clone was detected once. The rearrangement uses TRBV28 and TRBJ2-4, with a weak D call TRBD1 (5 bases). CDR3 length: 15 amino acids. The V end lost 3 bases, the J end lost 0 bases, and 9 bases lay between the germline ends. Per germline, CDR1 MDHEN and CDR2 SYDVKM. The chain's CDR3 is CASSFQGLAKNIQYF. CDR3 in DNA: TGTGCCAGCAGTTTTCAGGGATTAGCCAAAAACATTCAGTACTTC.

CDR3 in DNA: TGTGCCATCACTAAAGGGACAGGGGATTACTCACCCCTCCACTTT. Encoded protein: CAITKGTGDYSPLHF. V usage is TRBV10-3 and J usage is TRBJ1-6; 10 positions agree with TRBD1. J lost 10 bases, V lost 7 bases, and 10 bases had no gene match. The germline CDR1 and CDR2 sequences are ENHRY and SYGVKD. CDR3 size: 15 residues.

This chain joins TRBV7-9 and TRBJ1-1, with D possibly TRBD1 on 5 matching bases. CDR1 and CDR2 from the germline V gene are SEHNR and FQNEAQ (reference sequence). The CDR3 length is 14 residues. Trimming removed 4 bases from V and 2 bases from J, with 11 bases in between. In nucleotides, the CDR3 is TGTGCCAGCAGCTCCACAGGATTTAACACTGAAGCTTTCTTT. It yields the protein CASSSTGFNTEAFF.

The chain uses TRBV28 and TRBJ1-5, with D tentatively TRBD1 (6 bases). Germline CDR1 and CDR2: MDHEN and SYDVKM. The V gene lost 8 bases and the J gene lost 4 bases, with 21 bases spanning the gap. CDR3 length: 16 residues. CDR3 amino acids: CASRTPLQGHNQPQHF. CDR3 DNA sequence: TGTGCCAGCCGAACCCCGTTACAGGGCCATAATCAGCCCCAGCATTTT.

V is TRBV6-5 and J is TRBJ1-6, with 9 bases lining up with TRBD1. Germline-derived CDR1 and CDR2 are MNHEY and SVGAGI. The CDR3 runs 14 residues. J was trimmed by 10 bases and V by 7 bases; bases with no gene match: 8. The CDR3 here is CASTSGTGKSPLHF. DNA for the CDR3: TGTGCCAGCACCTCCGGGACAGGGAAATCACCCCTCCACTTT.

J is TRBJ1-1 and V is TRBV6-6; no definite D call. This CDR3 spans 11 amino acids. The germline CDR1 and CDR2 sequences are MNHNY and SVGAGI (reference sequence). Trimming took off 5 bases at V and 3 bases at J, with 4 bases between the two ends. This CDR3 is CASSPYTEAFF. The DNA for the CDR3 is TGTGCCAGCAGTCCCTACACTGAAGCTTTCTTT.

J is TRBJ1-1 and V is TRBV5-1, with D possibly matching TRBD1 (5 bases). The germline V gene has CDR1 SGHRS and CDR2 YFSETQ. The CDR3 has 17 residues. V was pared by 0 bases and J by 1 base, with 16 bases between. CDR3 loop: CASSLGRGLSRNTEAFF. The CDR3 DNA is TGCGCCAGCAGCTTGGGGAGGGGTCTCTCGAGGAACACTGAAGCTTTCTTT.

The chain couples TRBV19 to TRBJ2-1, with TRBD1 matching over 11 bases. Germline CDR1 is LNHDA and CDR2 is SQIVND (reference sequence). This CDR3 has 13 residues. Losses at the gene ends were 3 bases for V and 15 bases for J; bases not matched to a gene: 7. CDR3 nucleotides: TGTGCCAGTAGTATTGGACAGGGGGCGCAGGTGTTCTTC. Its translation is CASSIGQGAQVFF. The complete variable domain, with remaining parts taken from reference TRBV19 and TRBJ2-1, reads DGGITQSPKYLFRKEGQNVTLSCEQNLNHDAMYWYRQDPGQGLRLIYYSQIVNDFQKGDIAEGYSVSREKKESFPLTVTSAQKNPTAFYLCASSIGQGAQVFFGPGTRLTVL.

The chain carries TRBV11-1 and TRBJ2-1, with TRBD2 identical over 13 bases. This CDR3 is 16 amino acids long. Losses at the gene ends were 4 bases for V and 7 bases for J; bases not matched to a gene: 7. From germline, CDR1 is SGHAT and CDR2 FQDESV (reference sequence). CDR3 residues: CASSSRTSGGRNEQFF. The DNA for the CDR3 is TGTGCCAGCAGCTCCCGGACTAGCGGGGGCCGGAATGAGCAGTTCTTC.

CDR3 nucleotide sequence: TGCGCCAGCAGTTTGGGGCTGTATGGCTACACCTTC. Translation: CASSLGLYGYTF. This chain links TRBV10-2 with TRBJ1-2, with D possibly matching TRBD1 (5 bases). CDR1 is WSHSY and CDR2 is SAAADI in the germline V gene. With 5 bases removed from V and 5 bases from J, the gap between germline ends came to 9 bases. The CDR3 loop spans 12 amino acids.

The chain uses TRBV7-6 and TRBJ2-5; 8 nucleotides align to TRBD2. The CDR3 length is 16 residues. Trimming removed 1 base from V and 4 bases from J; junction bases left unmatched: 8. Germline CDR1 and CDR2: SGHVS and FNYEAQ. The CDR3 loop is CASSLVLAGDVETQYF. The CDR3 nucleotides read TGTGCCAGCAGCTTAGTTCTAGCGGGTGATGTAGAGACCCAGTACTTC.